The 21 T cell receptor beta chains reported below all come from one sample, sequenced in a study of blood T cell repertoires in COVID-19. The assay was immunoSEQ multiplex PCR, and TCRdb's table has in-frame clones only and misses some. The table includes 220,000 or so clones, more than 85% detected once. The sequenced sample was peripheral blood. The receptors here all came from a woman in her fifties or sixties with COVID-19, enrolled during active disease.

J is TRBJ1-3 and V is TRBV18; D is undetermined. The CDR3 covers 15 residues. V lost 3 bases, J lost 0 bases, and 9 bases lay in between. Looked up from germline, CDR1 is KGHSH and CDR2 is LQKENI. The CDR3 nucleotides are TGTGCCAGCTCACCTGGGAGTTTCTCTGGAAACACCATATATTTT. This codes for CASSPGSFSGNTIYF. The variable domain in full, with the rest retrieved from reference TRBV18 and TRBJ1-3, is NAGVMQNPRHLVRRRGQEARLRCSPMKGHSHVYWYRQLPEEGLKFMVYLQKENIIDESGMPKERFSAEFPKEGPSILRIQQVVRGDSAAYFCASSPGSFSGNTIYFGEGSWLTVV.

The genes are TRBV27 and TRBJ2-5; possibly TRBD1 for D (6 bases). This CDR3 spans 15 amino acids. Germline V gene sequence: CDR1 MNHEY, CDR2 SMNVEV (reference sequence). V lost 3 bases and J lost 2, with 13 bases in between. The CDR3 DNA is TGTGCCAGCAGTTTGGGCAGGGGTAAGCAAGAGACCCAGTACTTC. Protein: CASSLGRGKQETQYF.

The chain has TRBV5-5 and TRBJ2-7; 11 bases map to TRBD2. Germline V gives CDR1 SGHKS, CDR2 YYEKEE (reference sequence). This CDR3 has 17 amino acids. Trimming removed 1 base from V and 0 bases from J; junction bases left unmatched: 6. CDR3: CASSLSSGGLTSYEQYV. The CDR3, as DNA: TGTGCCAGCAGCTTGTCTAGCGGGGGGCTTACCTCCTACGAGCAGTACGTC.

CDR3 residues: CASSTGSGVTEAFF. The CDR3 bases are TGTGCCAGTAGTACCGGATCGGGGGTCACTGAAGCTTTCTTT. The J gene is TRBJ1-1, the V gene TRBV19; D is possibly TRBD1 (5 bases). The CDR3 contains 14 residues. The V gene lost 4 bases and the J gene lost 4 bases, with 13 bases spanning the gap. Germline CDR1 is LNHDA and CDR2 is SQIVND (reference sequence).

V and J are TRBV5-1 and TRBJ2-2; maybe TRBD1 (6 bases). CDR3 length equals 15 residues. Trimming shortened V by 6 bases and J by 5 bases, and 17 bases separated the two germline ends. Germline V gene data show CDR1 as SGHRS and CDR2 as YFSETQ. CDR3: CASKGQGRRTGELFF. As DNA, the CDR3 is TGCGCCAGCAAAGGGCAGGGGAGAAGAACCGGGGAGCTGTTTTTT.

The J gene is TRBJ1-2, the V gene TRBV28; 7 positions match TRBD1. Germline V CDR1 and CDR2: MDHEN, SYDVKM. Germline trimming cut 7 bases from V and 5 bases from J; bases unmatched to any gene: 10. The CDR3 consists of 14 residues. The CDR3 DNA sequence: TGTGCCAGCAATTCAGGGGGTCAACTATATGGCTACACCTTC. Protein: CASNSGGQLYGYTF.

The chain couples TRBV6-5 to TRBJ1-2; the D gene is possibly TRBD1 (6 bases). The length of the CDR3 is 13 residues. Trimming took 6 bases from V and 4 from J, leaving 12 bases between them. Looked up from germline, CDR1 is MNHEY and CDR2 is SVGAGI. The chain's CDR3 is CASSLTGTYGYTF. The CDR3 coding sequence is TGTGCCAGCAGCCTTACAGGGACCTATGGCTACACCTTC.

This chain links TRBV30 with TRBJ2-5, with D maybe TRBD2 (5 bases). The V end lost 4 bases, the J end lost 5 bases, and 11 bases lay between the germline ends. This CDR3 comprises 12 residues. CDR1 and CDR2 from the germline V gene are GTSNPN and SVGIG (reference sequence). DNA of the CDR3: TGTGCCTGGATAGGCAGGAGGGAGACCCAGTACTTC. Its translation is CAWIGRRETQYF. The whole variable domain, filled in from reference TRBV30 and TRBJ2-5, reads SQTIHQWPATLVQPVGSPLSLECTVEGTSNPNLYWYRQAAGRGLQLLFYSVGIGQISSEVPQNLSASRPQDRQFILSSKKLLLSDSGFYLCAWIGRRETQYFGPGTRLLVL.

The chain combines TRBV18 with TRBJ1-3; tentative D call: TRBD1 (5 bases). The CDR3 totals 13 residues. V was cut by 6 bases and J by 7 bases, with 13 bases left in between. From germline, CDR1 is KGHSH and CDR2 LQKENI. CDR3 residues: CASSDSFGNTIYF. CDR3 nucleotide sequence: TGTGCCAGCTCTGACAGTTTTGGCAACACCATATATTTT.

V and J are TRBV7-2 and TRBJ2-2, with D maybe TRBD1 (6 bases). Germline V gene lookup returns CDR1 SGHTA and CDR2 FQGNSA. The length of the CDR3 is 15 residues. V was pared by 3 bases and J by 6 bases, with 14 bases between. The CDR3 loop reads CASSFWTVSPGELFF. The CDR3 DNA sequence: TGTGCCAGCAGCTTTTGGACAGTATCCCCCGGGGAGCTGTTTTTT.

The chain joins TRBV29-1 to TRBJ2-5; D remains ambiguous. Germline loops: CDR1 SQVTM, CDR2 ANQGSEA. The CDR3 is 12 amino acids. With 3 bases removed from V and 2 bases from J, the gap between germline ends came to 7 bases. The CDR3 coding sequence is TGCAGCGTTGAGAGGATTCAAGAGACCCAGTACTTC. Its translation is CSVERIQETQYF.

The chain carries TRBV14 and TRBJ2-3, with D possibly matching TRBD2 (6 bases). The V gene lost 1 base and the J gene lost 5 bases, with 22 bases spanning the gap. CDR1 SGHDN and CDR2 FVKESK come from the germline V gene. CDR3 size: 18 residues. This CDR3 reads CASSQVGGLVELLDTQYF. DNA of the CDR3: TGTGCCAGCAGCCAAGTGGGGGGACTTGTCGAACTTCTAGATACGCAGTATTTT.

The chain uses TRBV11-2 and TRBJ2-1, with 15 bases fitting TRBD2. Germline V gene data show CDR1 as SGHAT and CDR2 as FQNNGV. The CDR3 is 17 residues long. V gave up 1 base and J gave up 8 bases; unmatched junction bases: 6. The CDR3 here is CASSLGTSGGAIDEQFF. DNA for the CDR3: TGTGCCAGCAGCTTAGGGACTAGCGGGGGGGCCATAGATGAGCAGTTCTTC.

V usage is TRBV28 and J usage is TRBJ1-1, with a tentative D call TRBD1 (5 bases). Deletions cut 4 bases from V and 8 bases from J, with 8 bases between. CDR1 is MDHEN, CDR2 SYDVKM, per germline. This CDR3 region has 11 residues. CDR3 DNA sequence: TGTGCCAGCAGTTGGGGCCTCGAAGCTTTCTTT. Its protein product is CASSWGLEAFF.

DNA for the CDR3: TGTGCCATCAGTGGGATGACAGGTTTCACCTTC. This gives the protein CAISGMTGFTF. This chain joins TRBV10-3 and TRBJ1-2; TRBD1 might be the D (6 bases). Germline V gene lookup returns CDR1 ENHRY and CDR2 SYGVKD. V lost 4 bases and J lost 13, with 13 bases in between. The CDR3 consists of 11 residues.

The J gene is TRBJ2-1, the V gene TRBV10-2, with 7 bases identical to TRBD1. The V gene end was trimmed by 3 bases and the J gene end by 4 bases; junction bases not matched to a gene: 9. This CDR3 has 16 amino acids. Germline loops: CDR1 WSHSY, CDR2 SAAADI. CDR3 sequence reads: CASSERVGQAYNEQFF. In nucleotides, the CDR3 is TGCGCCAGCAGTGAAAGAGTTGGACAGGCATACAATGAGCAGTTCTTC.

The chain combines TRBV4-3 with TRBJ2-3; 9 bases fit TRBD2. This CDR3 has 18 amino acids. V trimming: 0 bases; J trimming: 2 bases; junction bases outside the gene matches: 9. Germline CDR1 LGHNA, CDR2 YSLEER. CDR3: CASSQDIPRGGYTDTQYF. The CDR3 DNA sequence: TGCGCCAGCAGCCAAGATATCCCGCGGGGGGGATACACAGATACGCAGTATTTT.

This clone occurred once. The V and J genes are TRBV27 and TRBJ2-2; 7 nucleotides match TRBD2. Germline CDR1 reads MNHEY; CDR2 reads SMNVEV (reference sequence). The CDR3 covers 18 residues. The V segment lost 6 bases and the J segment 4 bases; nucleotides outside the gene matches: 17. The CDR3 spells CASRPLLSTGEGTGELFF. The CDR3 DNA reads TGTGCCAGCAGACCCCTGTTATCTACGGGGGAGGGCACCGGGGAGCTGTTTTTT.

The chain couples TRBV14 to TRBJ1-3, with 9 bases that match TRBD1. This CDR3 region has 18 residues. Trimming at V came to 1 base and at J to 9 bases, leaving 16 bases not matched to a gene. Germline V gene sequence: CDR1 SGHDN, CDR2 FVKESK. The CDR3 is CASSQVMGQGLSSVTIYF. The DNA for the CDR3 is TGTGCCAGCAGCCAAGTCATGGGACAGGGTTTATCGTCGGTCACCATATATTTT.

CDR3 bases: TGCGCCAGCAGCCAAATAGTAGGAAACACCATATATTTT. Translating gives CASSQIVGNTIYF. This chain joins TRBV4-3 and TRBJ1-3, with D unclear. The CDR3 runs 13 residues. Per the germline V gene, CDR1 is LGHNA and CDR2 is YSLEER. The V end lost 2 bases, the J end lost 4 bases, and 6 bases lay between the germline ends.

The chain uses TRBV10-3 and TRBJ1-1; 9 bases are shared with TRBD1. The CDR3 contains 17 residues. With 0 bases clipped from V and 8 bases from J, the junction kept 13 bases outside the gene matches. The germline gives CDR1 ENHRY, CDR2 SYGVKD. The CDR3 nucleotides read TGTGCCATCAGTGAGTCACCGGGACAGGGTGGGAAAAGGGAAGCTTTCTTT. It specifies CAISESPGQGGKREAFF.